This T cell receptor beta chain came from a study of blood T cell repertoires in COVID-19 (dated by TCRdb to the early 2020s). For the wider study: Samples from collaborators originated in the United States, Italy and Spain and spanned both the acute and convalescent phases of COVID-19. Samples were obtained from the ongoing ImmuneRACE study (first 160 participants) and from over 1,000 subjects provided by 6 global collaborators. The material from the prospective study consisted of cDNA or gDNA derived from T cells, B-cell-depleted T cells, or PBMCs. Subjects who had been exposed to COVID-19, were actively infected with it, or had recovered from it provided the deeply sampled blood TCRbeta repertoires that made up the dataset. Where available, HLA class I and class II types were taken from metadata supplied by the sample provider and were not determined by assay-based typing. The repertoires were released in a freely available public database intended as a resource for research on the immune response to SARS-CoV-2. Sample metadata almost always included a de-identified subject ID, COVID-19 status, age in years and sex.

The immunoSEQ Assay, a bias-controlled multiplex PCR, was used to amplify TCRbeta CDR3 regions from genomic DNA. On the study's bioinformatics: The number of nucleated cells in each sample was estimated by amplification of reference gene primers within the assay. To quantify the absolute abundance of each unique TCRbeta CDR3 rearrangement, sequence reads were collapsed and filtered. For each sample, productive Simpson clonality was calculated as the square root of Simpson's diversity index across productive rearrangements. As stored in TCRdb, this immuneACCESS dataset retains in-frame rearrangements with V and J assigned. A fraction of the clones does not appear; measured against another copy, unresolved V genes explain less than half of the discrepancy, and the remainder lacks a known reason. V and J calls and clone size follow that table, whereas D and trimming were derived from the DNA. The sample has under 200,000 clones on record, about four fifths of them singletons. Together, the top ten hold about 3.4% of the sample.

Enrolling through a virtual design, the prospective study's participants ranged in age from about 18 to 89 years and lived across more than 20 United States geographic areas. Cohort assignment in the prospective study relied on participant-reported clinical history from a screening survey and a study questionnaire. For ImmuneRACE Cohort 3, a participant was defined as recovered based on two consecutive negative NP/OP PCR tests, clearance by a healthcare professional, or resolution of symptoms. Each participant in the prospective study had whole blood, serum and a nasopharyngeal or oropharyngeal swab collected by mobile phlebotomists. Prospective study participants could optionally give additional blood draws and questionnaires over a roughly 2-month period. Prospective study blood samples were shipped either frozen or at room temperature before DNA extraction. As to this clone: Which antigen it targets is not known. Qualities for individual bases were not recorded, and no much larger clone is one base off.

Beyond this particular receptor, the publication reports: The amount of clinical and demographic metadata varied by source and participant and was provided uncurated.

The germline V end is reduced by 5 bases and the J end by 2 bases; junction bases left unmatched: 1. Reading from cysteine to phenylalanine, the CDR3 counts 14 amino acids. Only CDR3 DNA is held: 42 bases, read in frame from base 1. According to the germline V gene, CDR1 reads SNHLY and CDR2 reads FYNNEI. Specimen: PBMCs or T cells enriched from blood (not recorded which). This chain joins TRBV2 to TRBJ1-5; TRBD1 agrees with 9 junctional bases. This receptor was obtained from a woman between 55 and 75 years old who had recovered from COVID-19. In nucleotides, the sequence is TGTGCCAGCAGTAGACAGGGGGGCAATCAGCCCCAGCATTTT. Translated, it reads CASSRQGGNQPQHF. When the CDR3 is completed using the reference TRBV2 and TRBJ1-5 genes on either side, the full variable domain is EPEVTQTPSHQVTQMGQEVILRCVPISNHLYFYWYRQILGQKVEFLVSFYNNEISEKSEIFDDQFSVERPDGSNFTLKIRSTKLEDSAMYFCASSRQGGNQPQHFGDGTRLSIL.